The TCR beta chain described here comes from a study of blood T cell repertoires in COVID-19. Overall study: Samples came from the United States, Italy and Spain, spanning acute and convalescent COVID-19. PBMCs, B-cell-depleted T cells, or T cells were the source of the cDNA or gDNA that made up the material.

Unmatched junction bases numbered 4, after V lost 5 bases and J lost 3 bases. This CDR3 spans 14 amino acids. Germline CDR1 SGHNT, CDR2 YYREEE (reference sequence). Source study methods: Cell counts per sample came from amplifying reference gene primers. Generated by immunoSEQ multiplex PCR, the TCRdb table keeps only in-frame clones and is missing some. V and J calls and clone size are given by that table; D and trimming were obtained from the DNA. The table shows hundreds of thousands of clones, with about four fifths occurring only once. The V call is TRBV5-4, the J call TRBJ2-5; 10 bases agree with TRBD2. The sequenced material came from peripheral blood. The TCR was taken from a woman aged 80 or older with acute or convalescent COVID-19. The CDR3 loop reads CASRSGGAKETQYF. The CDR3 DNA follows: TGTGCCAGCAGAAGCGGGGGGGCGAAAGAGACCCAGTACTTC. Full variable domain (missing parts from reference TRBV5-4 and TRBJ2-5): ETGVTQSPTHLIKTRGQQVTLRCSSQSGHNTVSWYQQALGQGPQFIFQYYREEENGRGNFPPRFSGLQFPNYSSELNVNALELDDSALYLCASRSGGAKETQYFGPGTRLLVL.